The clone carrying this T cell receptor (beta chain) was detected a few times. What it recognizes is unknown. MiXCR was run by TCRdb on the 5' RACE reads, yielding one entry per CDR3 protein. The sample lists fewer than 65,000 distinct CDR3 sequences, around 5.7% occurring once. The V gene lost 0 bases and the J gene lost 2 bases, with 8 bases spanning the gap. CDR1 is SGHRS, CDR2 YFSETQ, per germline. This CDR3 contains 15 residues. The data stem from a study of early T cells in non-severe SARS-CoV-2 infection. The study, taken as a whole, reports: Anti-spike CD8 responses were favored in VDJdb matching, and private and CD4 specificities were missed.

The sample in question was whole blood, obtained at baseline. The rearrangement links TRBV5-1 to TRBJ2-2, with D tentatively TRBD2 (6 bases). This clonotype originated in an adult who was a healthcare worker with PCR-confirmed SARS-CoV-2 infection or an uninfected control (not recorded which). The CDR3 is CASSLAGDNTGELFF. The CDR3 coding sequence is TGCGCCAGCAGCTTGGCGGGGGATAACACCGGGGAGCTGTTTTTT.